Listed below are T cell receptor beta chains from one sample, sequenced in a study of T cells in localized non-small cell lung cancer. The protocol was immunoSEQ multiplex PCR, while the TCRdb copy is restricted to in-frame clones and leaves out a portion. This repertoire shows some 52,000 clones, about 78% found once; its top ten account for around 4%. This sample comprised PBMCs, obtained before any cancer treatment. These receptors all come from a woman aged 35-75 years with stage II lung adenocarcinoma. CDR3s include the opening cysteine and the closing phenylalanine or tryptophan. A D gene is named only where the DNA matches it firmly. For some rows the clone size is stated as once, few or many, or as a class when expanded; others skip it.

DNA: TGTGCCAGCAGCGGAGGGGGATCTGGAAACACCATATATTTT
CDR3: CASSGGGSGNTIYF
size: few
D: .
V: TRBV6-6
length: 14
J: TRBJ1-3

DNA: TGCGCCAGCAGCTTGGAAGGTGGAGGGGAAAAACTGTTTTTT
CDR3: CASSLEGGGEKLFF
size: .
D: .
V: TRBV5-1
length: 14
J: TRBJ1-4

DNA: TGTGCCAGCAGCTACTCGGGACACGCGGCCGCTGGAAACACCATATATTTT
CDR3: CASSYSGHAAAGNTIYF
size: .
D: .
V: TRBV7-9
length: 17
J: TRBJ1-3

DNA: TGTGCCAGCAGACCGGACAGTGAGGTCTATGGCTACACCTTC
CDR3: CASRPDSEVYGYTF
size: .
D: .
V: TRBV25-1
length: 14
J: TRBJ1-2

DNA: TGTGCCAGCAGTTGGGAACGGAATTCACCCCTCCACTTT
CDR3: CASSWERNSPLHF
size: .
D: .
V: TRBV28
length: 13
J: TRBJ1-6

DNA: TGCGCCAGCAGTGTGAGACGGAACACGAACACCGGGGAGCTGTTTTTT
CDR3: CASSVRRNTNTGELFF
size: .
D: .
V: TRBV10-2
length: 16
J: TRBJ2-2

DNA: TGCGCCAGCAGCCGGCAAACCGCCGGATCCTATAATTCACCCCTCCACTTT
CDR3: CASSRQTAGSYNSPLHF
size: .
D: .
V: TRBV5-1
length: 17
J: TRBJ1-6

DNA: TGTGCCAGCAGTTTACTCCCAGGGACTTCCACAGATACGCAGTATTTT
CDR3: CASSLLPGTSTDTQYF
size: .
D: .
V: TRBV28
length: 16
J: TRBJ2-3

DNA: TGTGCCAGCAGCCAAGTGGGGCGGCAAAATGAAAAACTGTTTTTT
CDR3: CASSQVGRQNEKLFF
size: once
D: .
V: TRBV4-2
length: 15
J: TRBJ1-4

DNA: TGTGCCAGCAGCTTGAGAGACACTGAAGCTTTCTTT
CDR3: CASSLRDTEAFF
size: .
D: .
V: TRBV7-2
length: 12
J: TRBJ1-1

DNA: TGTGCCAGCAGTGACTTGGGGGGACCCGGGGAGCTGTTTTTT
CDR3: CASSDLGGPGELFF
size: .
D: .
V: TRBV2
length: 14
J: TRBJ2-2

DNA: TGTGCCAGCAGCTTCATAGGGACGAACACCGGGGAGCTGTTTTTT
CDR3: CASSFIGTNTGELFF
size: once
D: .
V: TRBV5-6
length: 15
J: TRBJ2-2

DNA: TGTGCCAGCAGCGCGGGACAACCAAATCAGCCCCAGCATTTT
CDR3: CASSAGQPNQPQHF
size: few
D: .
V: TRBV11-2
length: 14
J: TRBJ1-5

DNA: TGTGCCATCAGTCACAATTCGGACAGGTCTCAGTACTTC
CDR3: CAISHNSDRSQYF
size: .
D: TRBD1
V: TRBV10-3
length: 13
J: TRBJ2-7

DNA: TGTGCCAGCAGTGGTACAGGGAACTACGGCGGTAACTATGGCTACACCTTC
CDR3: CASSGTGNYGGNYGYTF
size: once
D: .
V: TRBV28
length: 17
J: TRBJ1-2

DNA: TGTGCCAGCAGTCCCCCTGTCAATCAGCCCCAGCATTTT
CDR3: CASSPPVNQPQHF
size: .
D: .
V: TRBV6-6
length: 13
J: TRBJ1-5

DNA: TGTGCCAGCAGCGAGAACAGGTTTGGCTACACCTTC
CDR3: CASSENRFGYTF
size: .
D: .
V: TRBV6-6
length: 12
J: TRBJ1-2

DNA: TGTGCCAGCAGTTCGGACAGGGAAGGGGGTGAGCAGTTCTTC
CDR3: CASSSDREGGEQFF
size: .
D: TRBD1
V: TRBV6-5
length: 14
J: TRBJ2-1

DNA: TGTGCCAGCAGCCCCGGGACACCTGAACAATCCCCTAATGGCTACACCTTC
CDR3: CASSPGTPEQSPNGYTF
size: .
D: .
V: TRBV7-8
length: 17
J: TRBJ1-2

DNA: TGCAGTGCTGATAATTACGAGCAGTACTTC
CDR3: CSADNYEQYF
size: .
D: .
V: TRBV20-1
length: 10
J: TRBJ2-7

DNA: TGTGCCAGCAGCTTAGCGGGGGGCCCCCTGATGTCCTACGAGCAGTACTTC
CDR3: CASSLAGGPLMSYEQYF
size: .
D: .
V: TRBV7-2
length: 17
J: TRBJ2-7

DNA: TGTGCCTGGAGTGTTGGAGCGGATAGCAATCAGCCCCAGCATTTT
CDR3: CAWSVGADSNQPQHF
size: .
D: .
V: TRBV30
length: 15
J: TRBJ1-5

DNA: TGTGCCAGCAGTTTAGGACAGGGACTCTATGGCTACACCTTC
CDR3: CASSLGQGLYGYTF
size: .
D: TRBD1
V: TRBV28
length: 14
J: TRBJ1-2

DNA: TGTGCCAGCAGCCAGAACAGGGGAGGAACACCCGAGCAGTACTTC
CDR3: CASSQNRGGTPEQYF
size: .
D: .
V: TRBV6-1
length: 15
J: TRBJ2-7

DNA: TGCGCCAGCAGCCGAATTAACAGGGGTGGGGATGGCTACACCTTC
CDR3: CASSRINRGGDGYTF
size: .
D: TRBD1
V: TRBV5-1
length: 15
J: TRBJ1-2

DNA: TGTGCCAGCAGCCGAACCCTTGCAGGGGGCGGCACTGAAGCTTTCTTT
CDR3: CASSRTLAGGGTEAFF
size: .
D: TRBD1
V: TRBV27
length: 16
J: TRBJ1-1

DNA: TGTGCCAGCAGCCCCCAGTGGCGCTCCTACAATGAGCAGTTCTTC
CDR3: CASSPQWRSYNEQFF
size: .
D: .
V: TRBV6-5
length: 15
J: TRBJ2-1

DNA: TGCAGCGTTGAAAGGCCAGGAGCGGGGGGTCCCGAGCAGTACTTC
CDR3: CSVERPGAGGPEQYF
size: few
D: TRBD2
V: TRBV29-1
length: 15
J: TRBJ2-7

DNA: TGTGCCAGCAGTGGAGGACAGGGGCCAGATACGCAGTATTTT
CDR3: CASSGGQGPDTQYF
size: .
D: TRBD1
V: TRBV2
length: 14
J: TRBJ2-3

DNA: TGTGCCAGCAGTTTATACTTTACGGGGACAGATACGCAGTATTTT
CDR3: CASSLYFTGTDTQYF
size: .
D: .
V: TRBV27
length: 15
J: TRBJ2-3

DNA: TGTGCCAGCCTGTGGGGGACAGGGGGACTGAATGAGCAGTTCTTC
CDR3: CASLWGTGGLNEQFF
size: .
D: TRBD1
V: TRBV6-1
length: 15
J: TRBJ2-1

DNA: TGTGCCAGCAGTGAAGGTATGGCAGCTGGTGAGCAGTTCTTC
CDR3: CASSEGMAAGEQFF
size: .
D: .
V: TRBV6-1
length: 14
J: TRBJ2-1

DNA: TGTGCCAGCAGTAAGGGACAGGACAGTCTGGAGACCCAGTACTTC
CDR3: CASSKGQDSLETQYF
size: .
D: TRBD1
V: TRBV7-2
length: 15
J: TRBJ2-5

DNA: TGTGCCAGTAGTACAGGGGGAACGAGCAATCAGCCCCAGCATTTT
CDR3: CASSTGGTSNQPQHF
size: .
D: TRBD1
V: TRBV19
length: 15
J: TRBJ1-5

DNA: TGTGCCAGCAGTGAGCGTAGCACAGATACGCAGTATTTT
CDR3: CASSERSTDTQYF
size: .
D: .
V: TRBV6-1
length: 13
J: TRBJ2-3

DNA: TGTGCCAGCACCCGAGGAGAAGAGACCCAGTACTTC
CDR3: CASTRGEETQYF
size: few
D: .
V: TRBV7-8
length: 12
J: TRBJ2-5

DNA: TGTGCCAGCAACATCTGGCGGGCGAACACCGGGGAGCTGTTTTTT
CDR3: CASNIWRANTGELFF
size: .
D: .
V: TRBV6-1
length: 15
J: TRBJ2-2

DNA: TGCAGCGGGAGAACTAACACTGAAGCTTTCTTT
CDR3: CSGRTNTEAFF
size: once
D: .
V: TRBV29-1
length: 11
J: TRBJ1-1

DNA: TGTGCCTGGAGACCTCTCAGGTCAAGCTCCTACAATGAGCAGTTCTTC
CDR3: CAWRPLRSSSYNEQFF
size: .
D: .
V: TRBV30
length: 16
J: TRBJ2-1

DNA: TGTGCTAGTGGCACCGGGACTAGCGCCTCCCATGAGCAGTTCTTC
CDR3: CASGTGTSASHEQFF
size: .
D: TRBD2
V: TRBV12-5
length: 15
J: TRBJ2-1

DNA: TGTGCCAGCAGTTACTCAGGTTCCAACTATGGCTACACCTTC
CDR3: CASSYSGSNYGYTF
size: .
D: .
V: TRBV6-5
length: 14
J: TRBJ1-2

DNA: TGCGCCAGCAGTTCGGACAGTGGGGCAGATACGCAGTATTTT
CDR3: CASSSDSGADTQYF
size: .
D: .
V: TRBV5-1
length: 14
J: TRBJ2-3

DNA: TGTGCCAGCAGGACGGGGAATAGCAATCAGCCCCAGCATTTT
CDR3: CASRTGNSNQPQHF
size: .
D: .
V: TRBV28
length: 14
J: TRBJ1-5

DNA: TGTGCCAGCTCGTCAGGACAGGGAGGTTATTCACCCCTCCACTTT
CDR3: CASSSGQGGYSPLHF
size: .
D: TRBD1
V: TRBV18
length: 15
J: TRBJ1-6

DNA: TGTGCCAGCAGTTTGAGGGGGGCCGGGACCCGCTACGAGCAGTTCTTC
CDR3: CASSLRGAGTRYEQFF
size: few
D: .
V: TRBV27
length: 16
J: TRBJ2-1

DNA: TGCGCCAGCAGCCAAGATCCCGGGACAGGGGGAGGCTACACCTTC
CDR3: CASSQDPGTGGGYTF
size: .
D: TRBD1
V: TRBV4-1
length: 15
J: TRBJ1-2